Below, 7 T cell receptor beta chains from the same sample are listed, as sequenced in a study of CD8 T cells in ankylosing spondylitis. Broader study findings: Roughly 8 highly homologous variants made up a TCR beta motif, and this motif appeared characteristic of ankylosing spondylitis blood.

MiXCR, applied by TCRdb to the 5' RACE reads, yields one record per CDR3 protein. This table has more than 400,000 distinct CDR3 sequences, approximately 5% appearing once. Their antigens are not known. Sequences were obtained from blood, either unsorted or a sorted T cell fraction (not recorded which). These TCRs come from a male donor with ankylosing spondylitis.

The sample holds many counts of this clonotype. This chain joins TRBV29-1 and TRBJ1-1; no clear D. The CDR3 has 10 amino acids. The germline V and J ends were trimmed by 4 bases and 3 bases, with 3 bases remaining between them. Per the germline V gene, CDR1 is SQVTM and CDR2 is ANQGSEA. The CDR3 nucleotides are TGCAGCGTTGGGGACACTGAAGCTTTCTTT. This translates into CSVGDTEAFF.

This clonotype was counted at least ten times. The chain has TRBV20-1 and TRBJ2-2, with D perhaps assigned TRBD1 or TRBD2 (5 bases each). CDR1 and CDR2 from the germline V gene are DFQATT and SNEGSKA (reference sequence). CDR3 length: 13 amino acids. Trimming took off 6 bases at V and 4 bases at J, with 12 bases between the two ends. CDR3 sequence reads: CSARGRVTGELFF. CDR3 DNA sequence: TGCAGTGCCCGGGGACGGGTCACCGGGGAGCTGTTTTTT.

Many counts were recorded for this clonotype. V usage is TRBV29-1 and J usage is TRBJ2-3; no clear D. This CDR3 has 13 amino acids. Germline loops: CDR1 SQVTM, CDR2 ANQGSEA. Trimming pared 7 bases from V and 1 base from J, leaving 12 bases between. CDR3 coding DNA: TGCAGCGCCTCCTCGGTACGCACAGATACGCAGTATTTT. Residues: CSASSVRTDTQYF.

This clonotype was recorded many times. The V gene is TRBV10-3, the J gene TRBJ2-2; 8 nucleotides align to TRBD2. V lost 6 bases, J lost 1 base, and 7 bases stayed unmatched. This CDR3 has 16 amino acids. Germline V gives CDR1 ENHRY, CDR2 SYGVKD. The CDR3 nucleotides are TGTGCCATCAGGCCGGGGGGGCCACGGAACACCGGGGAGCTGTTTTTT. This sequence encodes CAIRPGGPRNTGELFF.

This clonotype was observed at least ten times. V and J are TRBV5-1 and TRBJ1-2; D gene ambiguous. This CDR3 is 16 amino acids long. The V and J ends lost 0 bases and 3 bases respectively, with 15 bases between them. Germline V gene lookup returns CDR1 SGHRS and CDR2 YFSETQ. CDR3 DNA sequence: TGCGCCAGCAGCTTGGGAGCAGGACCTTTGTACTATGGCTACACCTTC. Its translation is CASSLGAGPLYYGYTF.

This clonotype was counted ten times or more. The rearrangement uses TRBV6-2 or TRBV6-3 and TRBJ1-5, with D hard to call. Trimming left V 2 bases short and J 3 bases short, with 8 bases between. The CDR3 is 14 amino acids. Germline CDR1 is MNHEY and CDR2 is SVGEGT. CDR3 nucleotide sequence: TGTGCCAGCAGTTACGAGGGTGCCAATCAGCCCCAGCATTTT. The encoded protein is CASSYEGANQPQHF.

CDR3 DNA sequence: TGTGCCAGCAGTTACCTAATCACCTACGAGCAGTACTTC. It specifies CASSYLITYEQYF. This sequence joins TRBV6-2 or TRBV6-3 and TRBJ2-7; D not resolved. CDR3 size: 13 residues. The V end lost 2 bases, the J end lost 2 bases, and 7 bases lay between the germline ends. The germline V gene encodes CDR1 MNHEY and CDR2 SVGEGT.